This paragraph covers one T cell receptor (beta chain) sequence. What it recognizes is unknown. The Oncomine TCR Beta short-read assay sequenced DNA from cultured CD4+ T cells. A single record per CDR3 protein comes from TCRdb applying MiXCR to the PCR reads. This table holds fewer than 30,000 distinct CDR3 sequences, under 75% found once. This sample is drawn from a study of vaccination and CD4 T cells after COVID-19. The CDR3 has 14 amino acids. Germline trimming cut 2 bases from V and 4 bases from J; bases unmatched to any gene: 4. In germline, CDR1 is WNHNN, CDR2 SYGVQD (reference sequence). The treatment was: approximately 10-day PBMC culture with coronavirus spike peptide pools or control peptides (ViraFEST assay). In the ViraFEST assay, peptide-pool expansion preceded TCR sequencing of expanded clonotypes.

The sequencing here drew on CD4+ T cells from blood, cultured in vitro, taken after SARS-CoV-2 vaccination. The chain couples TRBV10-1 to TRBJ1-2; 7 nucleotides align to TRBD1. The TCR was taken from a human donor who received a COVID-19 vaccine. CDR3 in DNA: TGCGCCAGCAGTGAGAACAGGGGTTCCTATGGCTACACCTTC. It yields the protein CASSENRGSYGYTF.